One sample yielded the 2 T cell receptor beta chains listed below, sequenced in a study of Ad26.COV2.S vaccination and SARS-CoV-2 variants. The protocol was immunoSEQ multiplex PCR, while the TCRdb copy is restricted to in-frame clones and leaves out a portion. The sample records over 100,000 clones, around 80% being singletons. This material consisted of peripheral blood, taken after recovery from COVID-19. Receptors originate from a human donor who had recovered from COVID-19.

The chain couples TRBV30 to TRBJ2-6, with D unclear. Germline CDR1 and CDR2: GTSNPN and SVGIG (reference sequence). V lost 4 bases, J lost 2 bases, and 6 bases lay in between. This CDR3 is 13 amino acids long. The CDR3 sequence: CAWIRPGANVLTF. In DNA form, the CDR3 reads TGTGCCTGGATACGTCCTGGGGCCAACGTCCTGACTTTC.

This clone was detected only once. This sequence joins TRBV6-5 and TRBJ1-1, with D unclear. The CDR3 sequence is 12 residues long. V was pared by 8 bases and J by 5 bases, with 12 bases between. Looked up from germline, CDR1 is MNHEY and CDR2 is SVGAGI. CDR3 protein: CASSRVETEAFF. The CDR3 nucleotides read TGTGCCAGCTCTAGGGTTGAGACTGAAGCTTTCTTT.